The sequence of this T cell receptor (beta chain) was determined in a study of T-cell memory formation after mild COVID-19. The germline V gene encodes CDR1 MNHEY and CDR2 SMNVEV (reference sequence). V gave up 0 bases and J gave up 3 bases, with 12 bases separating them. This CDR3 comprises 15 residues. There are a few counts of this clonotype. Via MiXCR, TCRdb re-called the 5' RACE reads, giving one row per CDR3 protein. The sample consists of tens of thousands of distinct CDR3 sequences, over 7.5% of them appearing once. This sequence joins TRBV27 and TRBJ2-7; D possibly corresponds to TRBD2 (6 bases). Sequenced: PBMCs or a T cell subset sorted from them (not recorded which). This TCR was sampled from a man younger than 35 who had mild COVID-19 (a few samples of this study predate the infection). Cell type and time point are not known. CDR3 loop: CASSLSLNGGYEQYF. Written as DNA, the CDR3 is TGTGCCAGCAGTTTATCGTTAAACGGGGGCTACGAGCAGTACTTC.